A selection of T cell receptor beta chains follows, all from one sample in a study of shared clonotypes between healthy human individuals. Profiled with immunoSEQ multiplex PCR; TCRdb holds only in-frame clones, not every one. Of roughly 2.2 million clones detected, over 90% appear once; the ten largest clones hold roughly 0.36%. Sequences were obtained from naive CD4+ T cells from PBMCs. The receptors derive from a man aged 18 to 30 in good health. Some clones in this sample may be carry-over from other donors' samples. Both conserved end residues are part of each CDR3.

TRBJ2-1	15	TRBV7-3	CASSLAGSLYNEQFF
TRBJ2-7	16	TRBV5-4	CASSFRPTGGSYEQYF
TRBJ2-5	17	TRBV4-3	CASSQLPTGLLQETQYF
TRBJ2-7	14	TRBV10-2	CASRAGTATYEQYF
TRBJ1-1	17	TRBV5-3	CARSLLDRPLWNTEAFF
TRBJ2-7	12	TRBV7-2	CASSTGAYEQYF
TRBJ2-3	15	TRBV5-1	CASSLAGGGTDTQYF
TRBJ2-3	13	TRBV7-3	CASSSVSGDTQYF
TRBJ2-3	15	TRBV30	CAWSGSGAMGDTQYF
TRBJ2-1	18	TRBV18	CASSLTILASSSYNEQFF
TRBJ2-2	16	TRBV7-3	CASSLAGVQNTGELFF
TRBJ2-7	13	TRBV27	CASSLTGTGEQYF
TRBJ2-5	16	TRBV28	CASSTEDGRAPETQYF
TRBJ2-1	16	TRBV5-1	CASSSPSGYSYNEQFF
TRBJ2-1	14	TRBV12-5	CASGRTSGRAEQFF
TRBJ1-4	16	TRBV5-1	CASSPTGGQLNEKLFF
TRBJ2-1	11	TRBV6-1	CASSEYLWQFF
TRBJ2-1	15	TRBV2	CASSEALPKYNEQFF
TRBJ1-2	16	TRBV2	CASSEAPRRGNYGYTF
TRBJ2-5	18	TRBV5-4	CASSLEGLAGGHQETQYF
TRBJ1-3	16	TRBV4-1	CASSQGYLGSGNTIYF
TRBJ2-7	14	TRBV6-1	CASSARQGVYEQYF
TRBJ1-1	16	TRBV27	CASSLYPRVPSTEAFF
TRBJ2-1	14	TRBV10-1	CASSEQASYNEQFF
TRBJ2-3	16	TRBV2	CASIKGLADLTDTQYF
TRBJ2-7	14	TRBV12-1	CASSFRDRAYEQYF
TRBJ2-7	10	TRBV20-1	CSASSYEQYF
TRBJ1-4	15	TRBV4-3	CASSQVQLTNEKLFF
TRBJ2-6	15	TRBV6-1	CASSAGSSGANVLTF
TRBJ2-1	13	TRBV29-1	CSVAGSPYNEQFF
TRBJ2-1	11	TRBV20-1	CSAPLRNEQFF
TRBJ2-5	16	TRBV5-1	CASSLGLADLQETQYF
TRBJ2-7	15	TRBV28	CASSLTGQGGDKQYF
TRBJ1-5	15	TRBV7-2	CASSFDRGGYQPQHF
TRBJ2-3	13	TRBV6-5	CASSYGVIGTQYF
TRBJ2-7	12	TRBV2	CASWDGAYEQYF